This entry describes one T cell receptor beta chain. Its antigen is unknown. Trimming took 3 bases from V and 1 from J; bases not matched to a gene: 11. The CDR3 is 18 residues long. The germline V gene has CDR1 SQVTM and CDR2 ANQGSEA. The primer mix had 60 Vbeta and 13 Jbeta primers. Only in-frame clones appear in the TCRdb table, and some are missing; sequencing was by immunoSEQ multiplex PCR. Of over 150,000 clones in the sample, roughly four fifths were seen once. This entry is derived from a study of cytomegalovirus exposure and HLA in healthy donors. Study-level results: Some TCR beta chains (164 of them) were listed as cytomegalovirus-associated. A later analysis linked a missense DCLRE1C variant to TCR beta V- and J-gene trimming.

The sample was PBMCs. This chain joins TRBV29-1 and TRBJ2-3; 12 bases fit TRBD2. The sequence came from a male donor in good health and CMV-seronegative. The CDR3 protein is CSVDAPSGRARGTDTQYF. In DNA form, the CDR3 reads TGCAGCGTTGACGCTCCTAGCGGGAGGGCGAGGGGCACAGATACGCAGTATTTT.